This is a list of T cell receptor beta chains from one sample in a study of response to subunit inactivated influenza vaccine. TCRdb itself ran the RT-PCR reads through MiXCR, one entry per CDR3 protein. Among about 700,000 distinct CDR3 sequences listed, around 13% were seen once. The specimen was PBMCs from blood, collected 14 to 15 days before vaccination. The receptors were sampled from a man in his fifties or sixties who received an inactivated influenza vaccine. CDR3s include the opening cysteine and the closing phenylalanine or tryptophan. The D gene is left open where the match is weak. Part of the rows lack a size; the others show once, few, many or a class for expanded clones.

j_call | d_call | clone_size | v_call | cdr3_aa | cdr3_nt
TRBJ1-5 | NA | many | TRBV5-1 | CASSLTAPLPVECQPQHF | TGCGCCAGCAGCTTGACAGCTCCTTTACCTGTCGAGTGTCAGCCCCAGCATTTT
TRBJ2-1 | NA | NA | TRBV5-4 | CASSVPVGKNNEQFF | TGTGCCAGCAGCGTGCCGGTTGGGAAGAACAATGAGCAGTTCTTC
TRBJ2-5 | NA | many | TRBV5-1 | CASSRLSQETQYF | TGCGCCAGCAGCCGACTAAGCCAAGAGACCCAGTACTTC
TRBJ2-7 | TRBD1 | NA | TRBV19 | CASSISPGGSEQYF | TGTGCCAGTAGTATATCGCCAGGGGGCTCCGAGCAGTACTTC
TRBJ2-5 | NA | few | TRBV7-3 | CASSLNTVETQYF | TGTGCCAGCAGCTTAAATACCGTGGAGACCCAGTACTTC
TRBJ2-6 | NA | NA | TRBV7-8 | CAAGLGPRSGANVLTF | TGTGCCGCCGGGCTGGGCCCGCGGTCTGGGGCCAACGTCCTGACTTTC
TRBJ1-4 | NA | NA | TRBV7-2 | CASSWDMSQKQLFF | TGTGCCAGCAGCTGGGACATGAGCCAGAAGCAACTGTTTTTT
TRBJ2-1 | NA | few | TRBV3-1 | CASSQDHRLKSSYNEQFF | TGTGCCAGCAGCCAAGACCATAGACTCAAGAGCTCCTACAATGAGCAGTTCTTC
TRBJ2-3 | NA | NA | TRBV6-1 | CASSERWGAPDTQYF | TGTGCCAGCAGTGAAAGGTGGGGCGCGCCAGATACGCAGTATTTT
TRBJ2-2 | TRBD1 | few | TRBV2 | CASRIQGAGTGELFF | TGTGCCAGCAGAATACAGGGGGCAGGCACCGGGGAGCTGTTTTTT
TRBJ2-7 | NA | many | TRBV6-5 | CASSYAALGTYEQYF | TGTGCCAGCAGTTACGCCGCCCTCGGAACCTACGAGCAGTACTTC
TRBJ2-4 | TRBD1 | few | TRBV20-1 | CSPRDRVNFVQYF | TGCAGTCCCCGGGACAGGGTGAATTTTGTTCAGTACTTC
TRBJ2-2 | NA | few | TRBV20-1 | CSAQTDTGELFF | TGCAGTGCGCAAACAGACACCGGGGAGCTGTTTTTT
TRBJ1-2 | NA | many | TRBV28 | CASSFNTPSYGYTF | TGTGCCAGCAGTTTTAATACCCCAAGCTATGGCTACACCTTC
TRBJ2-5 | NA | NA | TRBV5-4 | CASSLAREQETQYF | TGTGCCAGCAGCTTGGCCCGGGAACAAGAGACCCAGTACTTC
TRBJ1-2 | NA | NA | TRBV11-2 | CASSQLGRTKRDGYTF | TGTGCCAGCAGCCAACTCGGACGGACAAAACGAGATGGCTACACCTTC
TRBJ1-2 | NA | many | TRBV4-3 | CASSQDRPGGGRGGYTF | TGCGCCAGCAGCCAAGATCGTCCCGGCGGGGGCAGAGGTGGCTACACCTTC
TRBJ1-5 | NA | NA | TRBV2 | CASSWAGNSNQPQHF | TGTGCCAGCAGTTGGGCGGGTAATAGCAATCAGCCCCAGCATTTT
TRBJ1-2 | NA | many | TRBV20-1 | CSAREQTNYGYTF | TGCAGTGCTAGGGAACAGACTAACTATGGCTACACCTTC
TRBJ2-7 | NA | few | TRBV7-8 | CASSFRTAYEQYF | TGTGCCAGCAGCTTTAGGACAGCCTACGAGCAGTACTTC
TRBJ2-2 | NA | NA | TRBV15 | CATSRELARNTGELFF | TGTGCCACCAGCAGAGAGCTTGCCAGGAACACCGGGGAGCTGTTTTTT
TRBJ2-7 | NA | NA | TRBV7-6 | CASSLSANPTNEQYF | TGTGCCAGCAGCCTCAGCGCTAATCCGACTAACGAGCAGTACTTC
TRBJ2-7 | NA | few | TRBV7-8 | CASSRTPVYEQYF | TGTGCCAGCAGCCGGACACCCGTCTACGAGCAGTACTTC
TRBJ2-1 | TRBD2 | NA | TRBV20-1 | CSASGLAGGGSNEQFF | TGCAGTGCTAGCGGACTAGCGGGAGGTGGGTCCAATGAGCAGTTCTTC
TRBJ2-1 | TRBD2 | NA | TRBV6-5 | CASSTLAGDYNEQFF | TGTGCCAGCAGTACTCTAGCGGGAGACTACAATGAGCAGTTCTTC
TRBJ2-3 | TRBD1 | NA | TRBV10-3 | CAVNRGLQSDTQYF | TGTGCCGTGAACAGGGGCCTTCAAAGCGATACGCAGTATTTT
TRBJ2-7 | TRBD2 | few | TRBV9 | CASSGGLGPSSYEQYF | TGTGCCAGCAGCGGCGGACTAGGCCCGAGCTCCTACGAGCAGTACTTC
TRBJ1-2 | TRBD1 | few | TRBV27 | CASSLQDRGRRGYTF | TGTGCCAGCAGTTTACAGGACAGGGGGCGGAGGGGCTACACCTTC
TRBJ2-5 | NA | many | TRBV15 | CATSRPQRRSLATQYF | TGTGCCACCAGCAGACCCCAGCGGAGGAGTCTCGCGACCCAGTACTTC
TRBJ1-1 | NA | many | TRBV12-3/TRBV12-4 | CASSLKGNTEAFF | TGTGCCAGCAGTTTAAAGGGGAACACTGAAGCTTTCTTT
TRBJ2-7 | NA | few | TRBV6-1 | CASSLADGSSYEQYF | TGTGCCAGCAGCCTTGCGGACGGGAGCTCCTACGAGCAGTACTTC
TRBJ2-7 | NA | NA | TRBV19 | CASAWTGSYEQYF | TGTGCCAGCGCCTGGACGGGCTCCTACGAGCAGTACTTC
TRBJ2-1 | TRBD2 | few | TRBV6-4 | CASSEKRGPNNEQFF | TGTGCCAGCAGTGAGAAGCGGGGGCCTAACAATGAGCAGTTCTTC
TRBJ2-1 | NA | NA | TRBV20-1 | CSALPGLNEQFF | TGCAGTGCTTTGCCAGGGCTAAATGAGCAGTTCTTC
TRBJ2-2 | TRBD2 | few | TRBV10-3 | CAIATSGSYTGELFF | TGTGCCATCGCCACTAGCGGGAGTTACACCGGGGAGCTGTTTTTT
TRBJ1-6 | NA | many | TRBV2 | CASTGGYNSPLHF | TGTGCCAGCACGGGGGGCTATAATTCACCCCTCCACTTT
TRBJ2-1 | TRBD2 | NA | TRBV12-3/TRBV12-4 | CASITGTSGPDEQFF | TGTGCCAGCATTACCGGGACTAGCGGGCCTGATGAGCAGTTCTTC
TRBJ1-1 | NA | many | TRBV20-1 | CSAPGTGNTEAFF | TGCAGTGCTCCCGGGACTGGTAACACTGAAGCTTTCTTT
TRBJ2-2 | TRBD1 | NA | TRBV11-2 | CASSPRTGPSTVELFF | TGTGCCAGCAGCCCACGGACAGGGCCCAGCACCGTGGAGCTGTTTTTT
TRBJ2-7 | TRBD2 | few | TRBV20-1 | CSAPGLAGDYEQYF | TGCAGTGCGCCGGGACTAGCGGGGGACTACGAGCAGTACTTC
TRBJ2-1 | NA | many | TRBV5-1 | CASSLERQIYNEQFF | TGCGCCAGCAGCTTGGAGAGGCAGATTTACAATGAGCAGTTCTTC
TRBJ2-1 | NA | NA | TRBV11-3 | CASSSPLAEGDNEQFF | TGTGCCAGCAGCTCACCCCTAGCGGAGGGGGACAATGAGCAGTTCTTC
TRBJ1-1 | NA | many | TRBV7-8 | CASSLVPGLNTEAFF | TGTGCCAGCAGCTTAGTCCCCGGGTTGAACACTGAAGCTTTCTTT
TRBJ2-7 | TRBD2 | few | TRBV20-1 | CSARDGRTRIYEQYF | TGCAGTGCTAGAGATGGTAGGACTAGAATCTACGAGCAGTACTTC
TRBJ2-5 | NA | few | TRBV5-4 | CASRFHGGRIETQYF | TGTGCCAGCAGGTTCCACGGGGGTAGGATAGAGACCCAGTACTTC
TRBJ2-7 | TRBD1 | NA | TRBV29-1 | CSVAGDRGFYEQYF | TGCAGCGTTGCCGGAGACAGGGGGTTCTACGAGCAGTACTTC
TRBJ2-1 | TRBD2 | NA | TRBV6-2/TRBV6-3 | CASSNPPGREVFYNEQFF | TGTGCCAGCAGTAACCCTCCTGGGAGGGAGGTGTTTTACAATGAGCAGTTCTTC
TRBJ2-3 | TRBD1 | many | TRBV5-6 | CASSFTGATVTDTQYF | TGTGCCAGCAGTTTCACAGGGGCCACCGTCACAGATACGCAGTATTTT
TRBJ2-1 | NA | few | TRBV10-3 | CAISTRSANNEQFF | TGTGCCATCAGCACTAGATCGGCTAACAATGAGCAGTTCTTC
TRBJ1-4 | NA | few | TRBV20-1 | CSAPTGGRSEKLFF | TGCAGTGCTCCGACGGGTGGCAGAAGTGAAAAACTGTTTTTT
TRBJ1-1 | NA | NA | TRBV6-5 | CASSSSGAEAFF | TGTGCCAGCAGTTCATCAGGGGCGGAAGCTTTCTTT
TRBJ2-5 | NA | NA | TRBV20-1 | CSAVGSQETQYF | TGCAGTGCCGTGGGCAGCCAAGAGACCCAGTACTTC
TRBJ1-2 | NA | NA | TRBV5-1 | CASSLYFAGSAVNYGYTF | TGCGCCAGCAGCTTGTATTTCGCAGGGAGCGCAGTTAACTATGGCTACACCTTC
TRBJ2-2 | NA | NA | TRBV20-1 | CSARDRRLSRTGELFF | TGCAGTGCTAGAGATCGCAGACTATCCCGTACCGGGGAGCTGTTTTTT